The 30 T cell receptor beta chains given below trace back to one sample, sequenced in a study of blood T cell repertoires in COVID-19. Clones were sequenced by immunoSEQ multiplex PCR, and TCRdb holds only the in-frame ones, with some missing. Of more than 200,000 clones listed, 70% to 90% are singletons. The specimen was peripheral blood. These TCRs come from a woman aged 70-85 years with active or convalescent COVID-19.

The sample holds one count of this clone. Here the CDR3 reads CASSEAGGGAVGLYTF. The CDR3 DNA sequence: TGTGCCAGCAGTGAAGCGGGTGGGGGGGCGGTTGGCCTCTACACCTTC. This rearrangement joins TRBV6-1 to TRBJ1-2; D possibly corresponds to TRBD1 (6 bases). Germline V lookup: CDR1 MNHNS, CDR2 SASEGT. This CDR3 contains 16 residues. Trimming removed 0 bases at V and 10 bases at J, with 21 bases between.

V usage is TRBV9 and J usage is TRBJ1-1; 8 bases align to TRBD1. The V gene end was trimmed by 0 bases and the J gene end by 4 bases; junction bases not matched to a gene: 8. Germline CDR1 and CDR2: SGDLS and YYNGEE. The CDR3 is made up of 16 amino acids. CDR3 amino acids: CASSVDRTGLGTEAFF. CDR3 bases: TGTGCCAGCAGCGTAGATCGGACAGGGCTCGGCACTGAAGCTTTCTTT. Based on the CDR3 plus reference TRBV9 and TRBJ1-1, the full variable domain is DSGVTQTPKHLITATGQRVTLRCSPRSGDLSVYWYQQSLDQGLQFLIQYYNGEERAKGNILERFSAQQFPDLHSELNLSSLELGDSALYFCASSVDRTGLGTEAFFGQGTRLTVV.

This rearrangement joins TRBV2 to TRBJ1-4; unclear D gene. This CDR3 contains 14 residues. With 4 bases removed from V and 3 bases from J, the gap between germline ends came to 9 bases. Germline V gene lookup returns CDR1 SNHLY and CDR2 FYNNEI. The CDR3 spells CASSVEGSNEKLFF. As DNA, the CDR3 is TGTGCCAGCAGTGTTGAGGGATCTAATGAAAAACTGTTTTTT.

The chain recombines TRBV19 with TRBJ2-7, with D perhaps matching TRBD2 (6 bases). The CDR3 has 14 amino acids. CDR1 and CDR2 from the germline V gene are LNHDA and SQIVND (reference sequence). Trimming cost V 7 bases and J 2 bases, with 15 bases left between them. For the CDR3, the DNA is TGTGCCAGTAACCCGGGCCGGGGGACCTACGAGCAGTACTTC. Its translation: CASNPGRGTYEQYF.

CDR3 loop: CASSSGTYPYEQYF. CDR3 nucleotide sequence: TGTGCCAGCAGCTCCGGGACTTACCCTTACGAGCAGTACTTC. The chain has TRBV13 and TRBJ2-7; possibly TRBD2 for D (6 bases). The V and J ends lost 4 bases and 4 bases respectively, with 14 bases between them. The CDR3 has 14 residues. From germline, CDR1 is PRHDT and CDR2 FYEKMQ (reference sequence).

This chain joins TRBV15 and TRBJ2-7; no clear D gene. The germline V and J ends were trimmed by 0 bases and 0 bases, with 9 bases remaining between them. The CDR3 has 15 residues. The germline CDR1 and CDR2 sequences are LNHNV and YYDKDF (reference sequence). The CDR3 bases are TGTGCCACCAGCAGAGACCTCCCCAGCTCCTACGAGCAGTACTTC. As protein: CATSRDLPSSYEQYF.

This CDR3 reads CASQAEFLGYNEQFF. The CDR3 coding sequence is TGTGCCAGCCAAGCGGAGTTTTTAGGCTACAATGAGCAGTTCTTC. The chain is built from TRBV3-1 (or the pseudogene TRBV3-2) and TRBJ2-1, with a weak D call TRBD2 (5 bases). CDR3 length: 15 residues. Germline loops: CDR1 LGHDT, CDR2 YNNKEL (reference sequence). V shed 8 bases and J shed 3 bases, with 17 bases lying between them.

The chain is built from TRBV9 and TRBJ2-7; the match to TRBD1 covers 9 bases. Germline-derived CDR1 and CDR2 are SGDLS and YYNGEE. CDR3 size: 15 residues. V was pared by 4 bases and J by 1 base, with 6 bases of the junction left unmatched. CDR3: CASSRGQGLSYEQYF. CDR3 DNA: TGTGCCAGCAGCCGAGGACAGGGGTTATCCTACGAGCAGTACTTC.

The chain carries TRBV24-1 and TRBJ2-2; D remains ambiguous. Germline-derived CDR1 and CDR2 are KGHDR and SFDVKD. Trimming shortened V by 3 bases and J by 0 bases, and 7 bases separated the two germline ends. The CDR3 spans 15 residues. The CDR3 loop is CATSDNQSNTGELFF. Written as DNA, the CDR3 is TGTGCCACCAGTGATAACCAGTCGAACACCGGGGAGCTGTTTTTT.

The V and J genes are TRBV4-1 and TRBJ2-4; D not resolved. Trimming took 4 bases from V and 0 from J, leaving 10 bases between them. Germline V gene data show CDR1 as MGHRA and CDR2 as YSYEKL. This CDR3 is built from 15 residues. CDR3 region: CASSPRELAKNIQYF. Here the CDR3 DNA reads TGCGCCAGCAGCCCCCGTGAGCTAGCCAAAAACATTCAGTACTTC.

The chain joins TRBV5-1 to TRBJ1-1, with 10 positions matching TRBD1. This CDR3 contains 14 residues. V dropped 4 bases and J dropped 5; count of bases not matched to a gene: 5. The germline V gene encodes CDR1 SGHRS and CDR2 YFSETQ. This chain's CDR3 is CASSPDRGPTEAFF. As DNA, the CDR3 is TGCGCCAGCAGCCCCGACAGGGGGCCAACTGAAGCTTTCTTT.

The chain uses TRBV6-5 and TRBJ1-5; 7 nucleotides agree with TRBD1. V trimming: 4 bases; J trimming: 4 bases; junction bases outside the gene matches: 7. Germline V gene lookup returns CDR1 MNHEY and CDR2 SVGAGI. This CDR3 has 15 residues. CDR3 bases: TGTGCCAGCAGTTTGACAGGGACCTCTAATCAGCCCCAGCATTTT. This translates into CASSLTGTSNQPQHF.

This clone was counted a few times. This chain connects TRBV7-6 to TRBJ2-7; a weak D match, TRBD1 (5 bases). The germline gives CDR1 SGHVS, CDR2 FNYEAQ. Trimming removed 5 bases at V and 0 bases at J, with 11 bases between. This CDR3 is built from 14 residues. The CDR3 bases are TGTGCCAGCAGCCCAGGGCGGCTCTCCTACGAGCAGTACTTC. Translating gives CASSPGRLSYEQYF. The whole variable domain, filled in from reference TRBV7-6 and TRBJ2-7, reads GAGVSQSPRYKVTKRGQDVALRCDPISGHVSLYWYRQALGQGPEFLTYFNYEAQQDKSGLPNDRFSAERPEGSISTLTIQRTEQRDSAMYRCASSPGRLSYEQYFGPGTRLTVT.

The chain employs TRBV5-1 and TRBJ2-3; D possibly corresponds to TRBD1 (7 bases). This CDR3 is built from 15 residues. Trimming pared 4 bases from V and 5 bases from J, leaving 17 bases between. Germline values: CDR1 SGHRS, CDR2 YFSETQ. Here the CDR3 DNA reads TGCGCCAGCAGCCCTTTCTTCCAGGGGGGAGATACGCAGTATTTT. It specifies CASSPFFQGGDTQYF.

The V call is TRBV7-8, the J call TRBJ1-4; no clear D. This CDR3 spans 13 amino acids. Trimming pared 5 bases from V and 7 bases from J, leaving 11 bases between. Germline V CDR1 and CDR2: SGHVS, FQNEAQ. CDR3 coding DNA: TGTGCCAGCAGCGCCGAGGTCGGTGAAAAACTGTTTTTT. Translating gives CASSAEVGEKLFF.

V usage is TRBV21-1 and J usage is TRBJ2-7; the DNA was not compared with TRBD2, the D call given in the table. TRBV21-1 is a pseudogene. This CDR3 is built from 16 residues. The CDR3 DNA reads as TGTGCCAGCAGCAAAGCCACGGGACTAGCCCGCTACGAGCAGTACTTC. The encoded protein is CASSKATGLARYEQYF.

The chain combines TRBV6-5 with TRBJ1-1; D not certain. V lost 0 bases and J lost 7, with 6 bases in between. Germline CDR1 reads MNHEY; CDR2 reads SVGAGI. This CDR3 contains 12 residues. The CDR3 DNA follows: TGTGCCAGCAGTTACTCGGGCCTTGAAGCTTTCTTT. Translating gives CASSYSGLEAFF.

The V gene is TRBV7-2, the J gene TRBJ2-5, with TRBD2 as a possible D gene (6 bases). The ends were cut back, 2 bases at V and 4 bases at J, with 14 bases in the middle. This CDR3 is built from 15 residues. Germline V gene sequence: CDR1 SGHTA, CDR2 FQGNSA. CDR3 sequence reads: CASSLTRGTGETQYF. The CDR3 bases are TGTGCCAGCAGCTTAACCCGGGGGACGGGAGAGACCCAGTACTTC.

The chain links TRBV5-1 to TRBJ1-1; D not resolved. The length of the CDR3 is 14 residues. Trimming left V 7 bases short and J 0 bases short, with 13 bases between. Looked up from germline, CDR1 is SGHRS and CDR2 is YFSETQ. The CDR3 protein is CASGEEPMNTEAFF. CDR3 DNA sequence: TGCGCCAGCGGAGAGGAACCCATGAACACTGAAGCTTTCTTT.

This rearrangement joins TRBV19 to TRBJ1-1; tentatively, D is TRBD1 (6 bases). Trimming removed 11 bases at V and 5 bases at J, with 18 bases between. Germline values: CDR1 LNHDA, CDR2 SQIVND (reference sequence). This CDR3 has 13 residues. CDR3 sequence (DNA): TGTGCCTCCGGGGACATCCCGGGGACTGAAGCTTTCTTT. Amino acids: CASGDIPGTEAFF. Variable domain in full (rest from reference TRBV19 and TRBJ1-1): DGGITQSPKYLFRKEGQNVTLSCEQNLNHDAMYWYRQDPGQGLRLIYYSQIVNDFQKGDIAEGYSVSREKKESFPLTVTSAQKNPTAFYLCASGDIPGTEAFFGQGTRLTVV.

The rearrangement links TRBV7-3 to TRBJ2-1; 9 bases are a match to TRBD1. The CDR3 covers 15 residues. Germline CDR1 SGHTA, CDR2 FQGTGA. V trimming: 5 bases; J trimming: 6 bases; junction bases outside the gene matches: 8. The CDR3 reads CASSPPGQGTNEQFF. Here the CDR3 DNA reads TGTGCCAGCAGCCCTCCGGGACAGGGAACCAATGAGCAGTTCTTC.

This chain links TRBV5-3 with TRBJ1-2, with D possibly matching TRBD1 (5 bases). TRBV5-3 is known as an ORF, though its function is uncertain. Deletions cut 6 bases from V and 4 bases from J, with 16 bases between. The length of the CDR3 is 14 residues. The DNA of the CDR3 is TGTGCCAGAAACCCCGGACAAAGGGGCTATGGCTACACCTTC. Its protein product is CARNPGQRGYGYTF.

This clone has a handful of counts. V and J are TRBV2 and TRBJ2-1; the match to TRBD1 covers 9 bases. The germline CDR1 and CDR2 sequences are SNHLY and FYNNEI. V trimming: 7 bases; J trimming: 10 bases; junction bases outside the gene matches: 14. There are 15 residues in the CDR3. The CDR3: CASTTRRQGEGEQFF. The CDR3 DNA sequence: TGTGCCAGCACAACCCGGAGACAGGGGGAAGGGGAGCAGTTCTTC. The whole variable domain, filled in from reference TRBV2 and TRBJ2-1, reads EPEVTQTPSHQVTQMGQEVILRCVPISNHLYFYWYRQILGQKVEFLVSFYNNEISEKSEIFDDQFSVERPDGSNFTLKIRSTKLEDSAMYFCASTTRRQGEGEQFFGPGTRLTVL.

The V call is TRBV7-9, the J call TRBJ1-4; D gene ambiguous. The V end was cut by 8 bases, the J end by 8 bases, with 9 bases between. This CDR3 has 11 residues. CDR1 is SEHNR, CDR2 FQNEAQ, per germline (reference sequence). The CDR3 spells CASRGLEKLFF. The CDR3, as DNA: TGTGCCAGCCGCGGGCTGGAAAAACTGTTTTTT.

Comments on this clone: The CDR3 carries no conserved terminal phenylalanine or tryptophan, so it likely arises from a read error. The DNA is omitted, as the CDR3 cannot be located on it reliably, and the CDR3 follows TCRdb's listing. This sequence joins TRBV28 and TRBJ1-2; TRBD1 was called by the table and not checked on the DNA. Germline V gene sequence: CDR1 MDHEN, CDR2 SYDVKM. The CDR3 sequence runs 11 residues, both termini included. CDR3 protein: CASSSTGSRDL.

The CDR3 bases are TGTGCCAGCTCTAGCCTTGTCTCTGGAAACACCATATATTTT. Amino acid sequence: CASSSLVSGNTIYF. The V gene is TRBV5-5, the J gene TRBJ1-3; unclear D gene. The germline gives CDR1 SGHKS, CDR2 YYEKEE (reference sequence). With 7 bases removed from V and 0 bases from J, the gap between germline ends came to 11 bases. The CDR3 covers 14 residues.

This clone showed up just a few times. The chain is built from TRBV7-9 and TRBJ1-3; the D is unclear. The V gene lost 8 bases and the J gene lost 4 bases, with 15 bases spanning the gap. The CDR3 extends over 14 amino acids. Germline V gives CDR1 SEHNR, CDR2 FQNEAQ (reference sequence). The CDR3 region is CASREARSGNTIYF. CDR3 nucleotide sequence: TGTGCCAGCCGCGAGGCCAGATCCGGAAACACCATATATTTT. The variable domain in full, completed from reference TRBV7-9 and TRBJ1-3, reads DTGVSQNPRHKITKRGQNVTFRCDPISEHNRLYWYRQTLGQGPEFLTYFQNEAQLEKSRLLSDRFSAERPKGSFSTLEIQRTEQGDSAMYLCASREARSGNTIYFGEGSWLTVV.

This clone was seen only a few times. The chain is built from TRBV18 and TRBJ1-2; tentative D call: TRBD1 (5 bases). The V gene's germline CDR1 is KGHSH and CDR2 LQKENI. This CDR3 has 14 amino acids. Trimming stripped 3 bases from V and 8 bases from J, with 16 bases between. The CDR3 DNA sequence: TGTGCCAGCTCACCTAGTAGCGAGGGGAGGGGCTACACCTTC. This sequence encodes CASSPSSEGRGYTF.

The chain joins TRBV7-7 to TRBJ2-3; TRBD2 matches 7 bases. This CDR3 contains 16 residues. The V gene's germline CDR1 is SSHAT and CDR2 FNYEAQ (reference sequence). With V trimmed by 1 base and J by 4 bases, 8 bases remained unmatched. The CDR3 DNA sequence: TGTGCCAGCAGCTTAGGTTTGGGGGGAGGGTCAGATACGCAGTATTTT. Residues: CASSLGLGGGSDTQYF.

This clone was seen just once. This chain uses TRBV5-5 with TRBJ2-1; 7 bases are shared with TRBD2. CDR3 size: 16 residues. After removal of 0 bases from V and 2 bases from J, the junction contained 5 bases not matched to a gene. CDR1 and CDR2 (germline): SGHKS, YYEKEE (reference sequence). CDR3 residues: CASSLGGRGTYNEQFF. DNA for the CDR3: TGTGCCAGCAGCTTGGGCGGGCGGGGGACCTACAATGAGCAGTTCTTC.